This T cell receptor beta chain was sequenced for a study of T cells in Graves' hyperthyroidism and ophthalmopathy. Points from the study as a whole: The model anticipated ophthalmopathy a median around six months pre-onset.

Patients were excluded for uncontrolled infection, other autoimmune disease, pregnancy or lactation. Together with thyroid ultrasound, orbital computed tomography, serum thyroxine and TRAb, clinical symptoms were used for diagnoses. As to this clonotype: Its matching antigen is unknown.

The investigators amplified TCR beta CDR3 regions from RNA transcripts. The HTBI primer set drove a first-round RT-PCR of the TCR CDR3. Using its own MiXCR run on the multiplex PCR reads, TCRdb lists one record per CDR3 protein. The table includes hundreds of thousands of distinct CDR3 sequences, 22% detected once. Per germline, CDR1 LNHNV and CDR2 YYDKDF (reference sequence). The V end was cut by 3 bases, the J end by 6 bases, with 9 bases between. The CDR3 is 13 residues long. This rearrangement joins TRBV15 to TRBJ2-1; D is uncertain. Sequenced sample: blood. This receptor was taken from a woman in her 70s with Graves' ophthalmopathy. CDR3 loop: CATSRVGINEQFF. CDR3 DNA sequence: TGTGCCACCAGCAGGGTGGGCATCAATGAGCAGTTCTTC. The variable domain in full, completed from reference TRBV15 and TRBJ2-1, reads DAMVIQNPRYQVTQFGKPVTLSCSQTLNHNVMYWYQQKSSQAPKLLFHYYDKDFNNEADTPDNFQSRRPNTSFCFLDIRSPGLGDTAMYLCATSRVGINEQFFGPGTRLTVL.